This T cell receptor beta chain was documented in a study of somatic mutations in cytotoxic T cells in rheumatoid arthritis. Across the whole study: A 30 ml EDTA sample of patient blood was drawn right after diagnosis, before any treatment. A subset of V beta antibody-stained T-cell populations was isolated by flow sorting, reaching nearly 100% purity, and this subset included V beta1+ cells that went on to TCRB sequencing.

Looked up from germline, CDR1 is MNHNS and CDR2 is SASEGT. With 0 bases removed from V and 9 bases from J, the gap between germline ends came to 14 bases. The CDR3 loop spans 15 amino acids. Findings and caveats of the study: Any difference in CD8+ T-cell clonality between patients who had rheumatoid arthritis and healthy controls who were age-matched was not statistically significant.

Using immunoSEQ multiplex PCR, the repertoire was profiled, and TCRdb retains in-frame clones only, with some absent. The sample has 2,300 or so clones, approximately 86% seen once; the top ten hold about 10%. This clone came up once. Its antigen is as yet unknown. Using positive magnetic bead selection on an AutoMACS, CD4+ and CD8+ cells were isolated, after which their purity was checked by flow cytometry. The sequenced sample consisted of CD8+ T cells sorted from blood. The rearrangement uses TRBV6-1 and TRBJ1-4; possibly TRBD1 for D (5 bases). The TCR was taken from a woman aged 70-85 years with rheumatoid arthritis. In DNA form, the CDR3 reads TGTGCCAGCAGTGAAGCGCAGGGTAGTAGAAAAAAACTGTTTTTT. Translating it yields CASSEAQGSRKKLFF.